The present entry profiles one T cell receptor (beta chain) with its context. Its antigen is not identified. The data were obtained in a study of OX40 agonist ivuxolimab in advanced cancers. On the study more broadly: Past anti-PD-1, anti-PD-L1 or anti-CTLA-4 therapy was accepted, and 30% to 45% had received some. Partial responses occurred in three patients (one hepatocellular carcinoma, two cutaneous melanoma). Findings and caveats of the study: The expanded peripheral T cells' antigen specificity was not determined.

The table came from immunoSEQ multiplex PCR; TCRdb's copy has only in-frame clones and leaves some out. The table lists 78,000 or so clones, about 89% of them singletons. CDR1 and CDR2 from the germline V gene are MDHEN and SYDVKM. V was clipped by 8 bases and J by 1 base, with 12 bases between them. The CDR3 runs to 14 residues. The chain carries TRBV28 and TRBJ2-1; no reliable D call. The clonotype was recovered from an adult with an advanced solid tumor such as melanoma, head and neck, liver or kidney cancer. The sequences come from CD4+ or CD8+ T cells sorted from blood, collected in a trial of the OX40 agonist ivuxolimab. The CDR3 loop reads CASEDGDSYNEQFF. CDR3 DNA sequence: TGTGCCAGCGAGGATGGAGATTCCTACAATGAGCAGTTCTTC.